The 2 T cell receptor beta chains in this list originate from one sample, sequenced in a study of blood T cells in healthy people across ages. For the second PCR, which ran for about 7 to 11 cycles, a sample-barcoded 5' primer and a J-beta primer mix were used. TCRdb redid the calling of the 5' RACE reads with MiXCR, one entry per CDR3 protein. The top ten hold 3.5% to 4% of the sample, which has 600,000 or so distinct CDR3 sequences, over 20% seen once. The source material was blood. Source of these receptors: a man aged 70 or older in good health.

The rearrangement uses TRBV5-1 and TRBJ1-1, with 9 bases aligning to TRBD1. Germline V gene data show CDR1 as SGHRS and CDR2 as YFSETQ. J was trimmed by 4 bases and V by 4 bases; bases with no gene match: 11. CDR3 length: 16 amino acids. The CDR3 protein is CASSPGQGRQGTEAFF. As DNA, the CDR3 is TGCGCCAGCAGCCCGGGACAGGGTCGACAAGGCACTGAAGCTTTCTTT.

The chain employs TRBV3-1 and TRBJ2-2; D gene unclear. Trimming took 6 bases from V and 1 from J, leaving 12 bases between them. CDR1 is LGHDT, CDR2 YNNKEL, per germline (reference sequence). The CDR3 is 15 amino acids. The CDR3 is CASSHGPVNTGELFF. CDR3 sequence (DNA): TGTGCCAGCAGTCATGGACCAGTGAACACCGGGGAGCTGTTTTTT. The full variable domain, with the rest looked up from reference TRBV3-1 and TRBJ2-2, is DTAVSQTPKYLVTQMGNDKSIKCEQNLGHDTMYWYKQDSKKFLKIMFSYNNKELIINETVPNRFSPKSPDKAHLNLHINSLELGDSAVYFCASSHGPVNTGELFFGEGSRLTVL.